This T cell receptor (beta chain) appears in the sequencing data of a study of blood T cell repertoires in COVID-19. Whole-study context: Samples of COVID-19 (acute and convalescent) were obtained from the United States, Italy and Spain.

Original analysis: Amplification of reference gene primers provided the estimated nucleated cell counts. Repertoires were generated with immunoSEQ multiplex PCR, while TCRdb's copy carries only in-frame clones and drops some. V and J calls and clone size follow that table, whereas D and trimming were derived from the DNA. The table has approximately 140,000 clones, roughly 84% seen once. The V and J ends lost 4 bases and 6 bases respectively, with 15 bases between them. CDR1 is SGHNT, CDR2 YENEEA, per germline. CDR3 length equals 14 residues. This sequence was found in a human donor in a cohort sampled during active COVID-19. Source material: peripheral blood. V and J are TRBV11-3 and TRBJ1-2; possible D gene TRBD1, 5 bases. CDR3 coding DNA: TGTGCCAGCAGCTCCTGGACACCTACAGATGGCTACACCTTC. Residues: CASSSWTPTDGYTF.